These T cell receptor beta chains were read from a single sample in a study of T cell repertoires in ileal Crohn's disease. The table came from immunoSEQ multiplex PCR; TCRdb's copy has only in-frame clones and leaves some out. The sample shows around 5,300 clones, almost 85% of them seen only once. Sequences were obtained from ileal tissue. Receptors originate from an adult with Crohn's disease. Both conserved end residues are part of each CDR3. A D gene is named only where the DNA matches it firmly. Clone size is stated in some rows and not others, as once, few, many or a class when expanded.

CDR3nt	CDR3aa	v_gene	abundance	j_gene	d_gene
TGTGCCAGCACACCCGGGACTAGGGTGGACGAGCAGTACTTC	CASTPGTRVDEQYF	TRBV11-1	-	TRBJ2-7	TRBD2
TGTGCCAGTAGTATAGACAGGGGAAGCTACGAGCAGTACTTC	CASSIDRGSYEQYF	TRBV19	-	TRBJ2-7	-
TGTGCCAGCAGCTTAAAGGAGGTTCAAAACTATGGCTACACCTTC	CASSLKEVQNYGYTF	TRBV7-3	-	TRBJ1-2	-
TGTGCCAGCAGCGTAGGGTGGGGGACTGGCTCCTACGAGCAGTACTTC	CASSVGWGTGSYEQYF	TRBV9	-	TRBJ2-7	-
TGTGCCATCAGTGACCTCCCCGGGGCCCAGCATTTT	CAISDLPGAQHF	TRBV10-3	-	TRBJ1-5	-
TGTGCCAGCAGGGATAGGGGCGAGCAGTACTTC	CASRDRGEQYF	TRBV6-5	-	TRBJ2-7	-
TGTGCCAGCAGTTTACGCGACAGCTTCTATGGCTACACCTTC	CASSLRDSFYGYTF	TRBV28	few	TRBJ1-2	-
TGCGCCAGCAGCTTGGCCCCGGGCACCGGGGAGCTGTTTTTT	CASSLAPGTGELFF	TRBV5-1	-	TRBJ2-2	-
TGTGCCAGCAGCCAGCTGGGACAGAGCTCCTACAATGAGCAGTTCTTC	CASSQLGQSSYNEQFF	TRBV14	-	TRBJ2-1	TRBD1
TGTGCCAGCTCCCCTACGGTAGGGGCCGCTAATGAAAAACTGTTTTTT	CASSPTVGAANEKLFF	TRBV18	-	TRBJ1-4	-
TGTGCCAGCAGTGCGTCGACTAGCTGGCACAATGAGCAGTTCTTC	CASSASTSWHNEQFF	TRBV6-4	once	TRBJ2-1	TRBD2
TGTGCCAGCAGCCCGGGGATTGATCAGCCCCAGCATTTT	CASSPGIDQPQHF	TRBV5-5	-	TRBJ1-5	-